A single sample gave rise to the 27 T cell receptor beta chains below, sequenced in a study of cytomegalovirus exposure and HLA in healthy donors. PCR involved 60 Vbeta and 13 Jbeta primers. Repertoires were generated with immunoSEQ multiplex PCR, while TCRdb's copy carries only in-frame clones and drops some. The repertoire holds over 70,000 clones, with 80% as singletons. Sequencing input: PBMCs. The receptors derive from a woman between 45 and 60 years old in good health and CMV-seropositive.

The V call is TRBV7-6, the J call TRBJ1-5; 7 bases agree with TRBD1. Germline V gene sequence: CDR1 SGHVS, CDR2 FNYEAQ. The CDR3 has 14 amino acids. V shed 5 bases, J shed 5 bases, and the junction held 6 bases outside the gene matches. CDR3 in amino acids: CASSPGTDHQPQHF. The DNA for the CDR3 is TGTGCCAGCAGCCCCGGGACAGACCATCAGCCCCAGCATTTT.

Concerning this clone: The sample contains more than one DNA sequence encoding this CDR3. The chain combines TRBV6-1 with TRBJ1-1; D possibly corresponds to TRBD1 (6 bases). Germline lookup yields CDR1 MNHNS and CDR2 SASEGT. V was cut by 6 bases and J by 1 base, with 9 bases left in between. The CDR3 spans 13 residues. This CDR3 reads CASRLTGNTEAFF. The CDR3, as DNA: TGTGCCAGCAGACTGACAGGGAACACTGAAGCTTTCTTT.

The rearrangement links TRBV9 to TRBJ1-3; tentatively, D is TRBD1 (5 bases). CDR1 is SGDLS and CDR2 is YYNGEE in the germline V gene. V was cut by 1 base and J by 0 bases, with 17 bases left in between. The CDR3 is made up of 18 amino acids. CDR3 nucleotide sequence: TGTGCCAGCAGCGTAAATGGAGGGGAGGTGTCCTCTGGAAACACCATATATTTT. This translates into CASSVNGGEVSSGNTIYF.

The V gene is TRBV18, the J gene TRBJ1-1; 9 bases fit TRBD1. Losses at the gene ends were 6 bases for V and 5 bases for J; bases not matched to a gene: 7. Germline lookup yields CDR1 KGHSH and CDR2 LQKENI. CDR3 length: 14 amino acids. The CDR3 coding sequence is TGTGCCAGCTCCCAGACAGGGGGGAGGACTGAAGCTTTCTTT. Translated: CASSQTGGRTEAFF.

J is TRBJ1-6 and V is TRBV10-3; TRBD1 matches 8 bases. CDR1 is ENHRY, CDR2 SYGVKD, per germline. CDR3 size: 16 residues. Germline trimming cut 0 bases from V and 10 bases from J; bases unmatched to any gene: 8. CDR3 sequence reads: CAISESRDRGGSPLHF. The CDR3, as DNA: TGTGCCATCAGTGAGTCCCGAGACAGGGGAGGATCACCCCTCCACTTT.

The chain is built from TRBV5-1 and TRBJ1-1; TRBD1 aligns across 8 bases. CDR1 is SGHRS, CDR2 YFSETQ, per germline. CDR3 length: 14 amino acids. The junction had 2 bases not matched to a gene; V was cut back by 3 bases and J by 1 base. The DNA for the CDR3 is TGCGCCAGCAGCTCCGGGACAGGGAACACTGAAGCTTTCTTT. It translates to CASSSGTGNTEAFF.

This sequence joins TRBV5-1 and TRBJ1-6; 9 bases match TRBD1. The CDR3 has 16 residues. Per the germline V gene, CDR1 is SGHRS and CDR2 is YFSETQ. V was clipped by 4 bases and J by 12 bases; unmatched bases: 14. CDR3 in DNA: TGCGCCAGCAGCGTCCTTAGTCCGGACAGGGGAGGACCCCTCCACTTT. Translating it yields CASSVLSPDRGGPLHF.

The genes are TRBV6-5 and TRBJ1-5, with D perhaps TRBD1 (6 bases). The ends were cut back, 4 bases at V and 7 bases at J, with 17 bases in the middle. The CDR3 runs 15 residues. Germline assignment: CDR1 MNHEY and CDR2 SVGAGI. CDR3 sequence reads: CASSSLRDTTQPQHF. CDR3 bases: TGTGCCAGCAGTTCTCTCCGGGACACAACACAGCCCCAGCATTTT.

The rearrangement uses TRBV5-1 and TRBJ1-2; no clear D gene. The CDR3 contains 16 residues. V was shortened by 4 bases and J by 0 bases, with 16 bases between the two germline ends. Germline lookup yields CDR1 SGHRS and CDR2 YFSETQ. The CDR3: CASSDDNNPTNYGYTF. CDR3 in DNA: TGCGCCAGCAGCGATGACAATAACCCTACTAACTATGGCTACACCTTC.

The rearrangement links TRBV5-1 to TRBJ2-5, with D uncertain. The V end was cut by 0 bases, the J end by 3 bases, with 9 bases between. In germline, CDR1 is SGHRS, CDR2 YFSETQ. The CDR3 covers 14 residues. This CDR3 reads CASSLDSNEETQYF. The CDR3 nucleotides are TGCGCCAGCAGCTTGGACTCCAACGAAGAGACCCAGTACTTC.

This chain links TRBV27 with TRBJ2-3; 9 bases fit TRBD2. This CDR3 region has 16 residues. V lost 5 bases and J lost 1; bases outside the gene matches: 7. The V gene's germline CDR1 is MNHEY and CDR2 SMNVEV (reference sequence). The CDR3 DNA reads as TGTGCCAGCAGTCCCTTAGCGGGAGTACGCACAGATACGCAGTATTTT. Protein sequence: CASSPLAGVRTDTQYF.

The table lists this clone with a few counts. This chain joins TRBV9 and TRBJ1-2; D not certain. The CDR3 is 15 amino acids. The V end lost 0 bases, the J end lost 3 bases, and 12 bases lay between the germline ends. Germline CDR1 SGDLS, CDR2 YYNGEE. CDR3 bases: TGTGCCAGCAGCGTAGCGGGATCGTATGACTATGGCTACACCTTC. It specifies CASSVAGSYDYGYTF.

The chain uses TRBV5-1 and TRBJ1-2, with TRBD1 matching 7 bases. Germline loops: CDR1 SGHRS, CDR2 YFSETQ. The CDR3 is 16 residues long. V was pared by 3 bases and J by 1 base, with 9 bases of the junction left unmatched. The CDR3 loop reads CASSSLRDSSNYGYTF. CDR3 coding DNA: TGCGCCAGCAGCTCACTAAGGGACAGCAGTAACTATGGCTACACCTTC. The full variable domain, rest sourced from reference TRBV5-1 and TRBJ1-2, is KAGVTQTPRYLIKTRGQQVTLSCSPISGHRSVSWYQQTPGQGLQFLFEYFSETQRNKGNFPGRFSGRQFSNSRSEMNVSTLELGDSALYLCASSSLRDSSNYGYTFGSGTRLTVV.

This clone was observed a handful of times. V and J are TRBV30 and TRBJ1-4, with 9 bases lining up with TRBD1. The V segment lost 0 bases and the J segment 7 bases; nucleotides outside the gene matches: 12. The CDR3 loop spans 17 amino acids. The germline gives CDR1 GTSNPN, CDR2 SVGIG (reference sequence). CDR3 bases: TGTGCCTGGAGTGTAATGGCGGGACAGGGTATCGGTGAAAAACTGTTTTTT. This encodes CAWSVMAGQGIGEKLFF. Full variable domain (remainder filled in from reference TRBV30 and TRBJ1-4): SQTIHQWPATLVQPVGSPLSLECTVEGTSNPNLYWYRQAAGRGLQLLFYSVGIGQISSEVPQNLSASRPQDRQFILSSKKLLLSDSGFYLCAWSVMAGQGIGEKLFFGSGTQLSVL.

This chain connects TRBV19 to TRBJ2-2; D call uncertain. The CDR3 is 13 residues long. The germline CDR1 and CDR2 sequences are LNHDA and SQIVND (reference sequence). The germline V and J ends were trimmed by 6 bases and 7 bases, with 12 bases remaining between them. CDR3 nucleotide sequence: TGTGCCAGTAGCCTAAGAAGCGACGGGGAGCTGTTTTTT. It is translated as CASSLRSDGELFF.

CDR3 protein: CAISESGQGIQYSPLHF. The CDR3 coding sequence is TGTGCCATCAGTGAGTCAGGACAGGGGATTCAGTATTCACCCCTCCACTTT. J is TRBJ1-6 and V is TRBV10-3; 9 nucleotides line up with TRBD1. J lost 8 bases, V lost 0 bases, and 8 bases had no gene match. The CDR3 loop spans 17 amino acids. Germline values: CDR1 ENHRY, CDR2 SYGVKD.

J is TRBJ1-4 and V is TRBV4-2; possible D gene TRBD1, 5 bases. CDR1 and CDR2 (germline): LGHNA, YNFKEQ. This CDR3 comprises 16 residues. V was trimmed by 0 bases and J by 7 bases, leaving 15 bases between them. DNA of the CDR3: TGTGCCAGCAGCCAAGATGGGGCCAATGAGGTTGAAAAACTGTTTTTT. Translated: CASSQDGANEVEKLFF.

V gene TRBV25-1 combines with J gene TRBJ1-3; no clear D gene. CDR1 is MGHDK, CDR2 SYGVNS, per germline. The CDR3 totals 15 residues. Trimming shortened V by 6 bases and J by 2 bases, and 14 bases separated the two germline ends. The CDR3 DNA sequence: TGTGCCAGCAGGAGCCCGGGGTCGGCTGGAAACACCATATATTTT. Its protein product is CASRSPGSAGNTIYF.

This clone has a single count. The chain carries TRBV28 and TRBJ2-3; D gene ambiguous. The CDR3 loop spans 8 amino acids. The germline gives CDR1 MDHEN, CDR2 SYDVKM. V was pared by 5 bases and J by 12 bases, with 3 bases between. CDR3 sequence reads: CASSPQYF. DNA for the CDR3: TGTGCCAGCAGTCCTCAGTATTTT.

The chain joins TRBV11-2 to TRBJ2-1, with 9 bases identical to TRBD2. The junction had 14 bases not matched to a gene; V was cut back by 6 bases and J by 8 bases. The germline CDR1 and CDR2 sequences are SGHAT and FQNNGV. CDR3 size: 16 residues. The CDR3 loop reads CASSYGTSPQVDEQFF. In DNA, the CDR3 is TGTGCCAGCAGTTATGGGACTAGCCCCCAGGTTGATGAGCAGTTCTTC.

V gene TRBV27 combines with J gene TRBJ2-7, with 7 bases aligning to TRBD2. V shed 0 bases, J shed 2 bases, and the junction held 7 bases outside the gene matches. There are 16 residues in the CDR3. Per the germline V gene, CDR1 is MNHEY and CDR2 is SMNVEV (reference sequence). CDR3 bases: TGTGCCAGCAGTTTATCTCGGGGGGTGGGTCCCTACGAGCAGTACTTC. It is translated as CASSLSRGVGPYEQYF.

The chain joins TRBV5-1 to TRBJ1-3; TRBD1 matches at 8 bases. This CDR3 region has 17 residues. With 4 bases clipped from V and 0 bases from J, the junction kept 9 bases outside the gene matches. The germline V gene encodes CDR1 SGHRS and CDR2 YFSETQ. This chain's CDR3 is CASSPGQGIPSGNTIYF. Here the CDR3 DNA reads TGCGCCAGCAGCCCAGGACAGGGAATTCCCTCTGGAAACACCATATATTTT.

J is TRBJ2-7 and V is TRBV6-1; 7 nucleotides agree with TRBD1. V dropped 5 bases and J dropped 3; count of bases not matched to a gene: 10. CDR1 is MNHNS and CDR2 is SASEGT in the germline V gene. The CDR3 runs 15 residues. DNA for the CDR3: TGTGCCAGCAGTAGTACCGGGACAGCACGCTACGAGCAGTACTTC. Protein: CASSSTGTARYEQYF.

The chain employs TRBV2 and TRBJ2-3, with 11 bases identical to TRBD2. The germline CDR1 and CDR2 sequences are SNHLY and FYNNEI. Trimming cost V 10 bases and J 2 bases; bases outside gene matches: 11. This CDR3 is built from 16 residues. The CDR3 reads CATTAPGLAVTDTQYF. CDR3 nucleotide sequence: TGTGCCACTACCGCTCCGGGACTAGCGGTCACAGATACGCAGTATTTT.

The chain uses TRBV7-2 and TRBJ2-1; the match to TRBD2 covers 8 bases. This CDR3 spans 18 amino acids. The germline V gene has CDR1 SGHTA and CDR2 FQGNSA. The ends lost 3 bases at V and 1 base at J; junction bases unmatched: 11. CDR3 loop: CASSLRRGGGPSYNEQFF. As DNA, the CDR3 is TGTGCCAGCAGCTTGCGCAGGGGCGGGGGGCCTTCCTACAATGAGCAGTTCTTC.

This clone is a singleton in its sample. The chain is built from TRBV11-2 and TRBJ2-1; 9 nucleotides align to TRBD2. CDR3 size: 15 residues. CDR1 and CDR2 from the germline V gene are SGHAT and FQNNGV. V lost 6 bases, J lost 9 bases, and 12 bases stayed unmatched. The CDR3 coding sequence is TGTGCCAGCAGGCTAAGGCGGGAGGGCCTTGGTGAGCAGTTCTTC. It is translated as CASRLRREGLGEQFF.

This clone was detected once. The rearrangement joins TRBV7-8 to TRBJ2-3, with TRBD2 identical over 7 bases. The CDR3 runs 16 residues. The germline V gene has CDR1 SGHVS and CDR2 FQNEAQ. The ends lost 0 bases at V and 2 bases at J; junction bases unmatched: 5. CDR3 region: CASSLASREFTDTQYF. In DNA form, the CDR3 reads TGTGCCAGCAGCTTAGCGTCGCGGGAGTTCACAGATACGCAGTATTTT.